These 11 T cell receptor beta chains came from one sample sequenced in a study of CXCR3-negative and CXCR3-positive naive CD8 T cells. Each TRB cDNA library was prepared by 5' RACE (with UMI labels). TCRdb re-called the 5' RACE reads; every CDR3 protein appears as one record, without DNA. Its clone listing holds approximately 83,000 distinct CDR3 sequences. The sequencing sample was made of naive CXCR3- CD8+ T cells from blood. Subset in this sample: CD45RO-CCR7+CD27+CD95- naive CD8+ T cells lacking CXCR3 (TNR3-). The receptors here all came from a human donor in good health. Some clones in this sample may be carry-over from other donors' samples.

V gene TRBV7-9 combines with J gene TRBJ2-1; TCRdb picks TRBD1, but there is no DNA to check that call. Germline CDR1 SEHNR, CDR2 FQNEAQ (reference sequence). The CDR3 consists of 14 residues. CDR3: CASNSDRDYNEQFF.

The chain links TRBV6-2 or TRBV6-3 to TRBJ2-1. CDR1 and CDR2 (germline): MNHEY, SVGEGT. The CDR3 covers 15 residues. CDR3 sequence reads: CASSPTRRSHHEQFF.

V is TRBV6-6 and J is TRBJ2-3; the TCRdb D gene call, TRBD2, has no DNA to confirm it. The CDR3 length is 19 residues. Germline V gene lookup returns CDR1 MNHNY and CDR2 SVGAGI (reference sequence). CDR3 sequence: CASRRGLAGFSSPRDTQYF.

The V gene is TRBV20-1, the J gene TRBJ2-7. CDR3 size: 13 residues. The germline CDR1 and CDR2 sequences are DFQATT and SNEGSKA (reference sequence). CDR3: CSARVPSSYEQYF.

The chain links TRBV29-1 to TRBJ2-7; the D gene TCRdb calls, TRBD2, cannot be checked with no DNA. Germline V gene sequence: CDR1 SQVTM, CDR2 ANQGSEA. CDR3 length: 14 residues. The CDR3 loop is CSVEVGTTGGQQYF.

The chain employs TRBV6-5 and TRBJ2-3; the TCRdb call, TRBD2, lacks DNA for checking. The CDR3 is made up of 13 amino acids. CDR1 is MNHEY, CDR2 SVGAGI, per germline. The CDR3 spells CASRREGADTQYF.

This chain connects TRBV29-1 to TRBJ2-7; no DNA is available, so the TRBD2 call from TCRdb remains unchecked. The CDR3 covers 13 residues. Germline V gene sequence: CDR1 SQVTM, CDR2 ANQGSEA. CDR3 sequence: CSVLAGDSYEQYF.

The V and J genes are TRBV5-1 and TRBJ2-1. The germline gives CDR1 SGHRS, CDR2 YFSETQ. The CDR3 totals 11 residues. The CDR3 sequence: CASSLSDEQFF.

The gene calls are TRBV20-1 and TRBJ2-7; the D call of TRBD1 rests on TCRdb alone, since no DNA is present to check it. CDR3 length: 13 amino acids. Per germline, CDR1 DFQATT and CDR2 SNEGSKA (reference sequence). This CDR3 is CSARGQGYYEQYF.

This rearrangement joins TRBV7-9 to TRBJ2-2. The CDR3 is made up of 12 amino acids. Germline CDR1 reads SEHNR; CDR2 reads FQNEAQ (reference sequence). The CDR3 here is CASSFHTGELFF.

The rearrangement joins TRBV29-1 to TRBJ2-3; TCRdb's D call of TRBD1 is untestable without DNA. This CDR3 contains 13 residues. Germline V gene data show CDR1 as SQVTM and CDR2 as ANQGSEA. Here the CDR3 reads CSVRTGSTDTQYF.